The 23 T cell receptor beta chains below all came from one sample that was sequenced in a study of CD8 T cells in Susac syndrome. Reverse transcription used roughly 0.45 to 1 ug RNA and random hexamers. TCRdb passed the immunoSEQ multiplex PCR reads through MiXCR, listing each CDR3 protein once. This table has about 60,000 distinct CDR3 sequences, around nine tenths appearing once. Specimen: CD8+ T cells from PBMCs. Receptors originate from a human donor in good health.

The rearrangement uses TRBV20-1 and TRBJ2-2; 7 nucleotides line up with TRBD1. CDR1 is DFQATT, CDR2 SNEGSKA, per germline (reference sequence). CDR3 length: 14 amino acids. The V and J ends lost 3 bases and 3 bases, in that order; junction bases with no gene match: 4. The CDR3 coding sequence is TGCAGTGCTAGGGACAGGTTCGACACCGGGGAGCTGTTTTTT. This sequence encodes CSARDRFDTGELFF.

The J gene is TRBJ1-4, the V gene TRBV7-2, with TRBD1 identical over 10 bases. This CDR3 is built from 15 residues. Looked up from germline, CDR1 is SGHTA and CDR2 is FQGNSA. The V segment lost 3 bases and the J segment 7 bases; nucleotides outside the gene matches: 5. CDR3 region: CASSFRQGAFEKLFF. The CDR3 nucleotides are TGTGCCAGCAGCTTCAGACAGGGGGCGTTTGAAAAACTGTTTTTT.

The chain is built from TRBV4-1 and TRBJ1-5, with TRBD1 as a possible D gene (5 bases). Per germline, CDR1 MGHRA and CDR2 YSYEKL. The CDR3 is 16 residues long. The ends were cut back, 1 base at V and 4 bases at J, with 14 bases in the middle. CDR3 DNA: TGCGCCAGCAGCCAAGCTTTGGGACTAGCTAATCAGCCCCAGCATTTT. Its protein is CASSQALGLANQPQHF.

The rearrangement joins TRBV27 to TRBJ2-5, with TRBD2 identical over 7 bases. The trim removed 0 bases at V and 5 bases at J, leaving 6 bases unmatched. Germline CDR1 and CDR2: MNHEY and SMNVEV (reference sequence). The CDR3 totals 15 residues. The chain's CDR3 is CASSLSLGGVETQYF. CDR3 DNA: TGTGCCAGCAGTTTATCCTTGGGGGGGGTGGAGACCCAGTACTTC.

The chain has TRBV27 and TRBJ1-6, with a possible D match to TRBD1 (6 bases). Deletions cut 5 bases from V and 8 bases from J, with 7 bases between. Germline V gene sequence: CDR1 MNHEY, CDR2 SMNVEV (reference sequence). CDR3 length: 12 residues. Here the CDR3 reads CASSGGHSPLHF. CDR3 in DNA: TGTGCCAGCAGTGGGGGCCATTCACCCCTCCACTTT.

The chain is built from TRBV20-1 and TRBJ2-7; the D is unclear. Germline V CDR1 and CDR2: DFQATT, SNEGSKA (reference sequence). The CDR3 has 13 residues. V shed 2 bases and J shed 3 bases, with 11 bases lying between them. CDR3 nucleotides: TGCAGTGCTAGATCGGGTGATCACTACGAGCAGTACTTC. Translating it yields CSARSGDHYEQYF.

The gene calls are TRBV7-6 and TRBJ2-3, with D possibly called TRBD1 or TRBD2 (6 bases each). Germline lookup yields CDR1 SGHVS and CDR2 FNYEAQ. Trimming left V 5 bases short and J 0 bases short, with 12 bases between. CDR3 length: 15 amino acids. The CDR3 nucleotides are TGTGCCAGCAGCCGGGGCGGGACAAGCACAGATACGCAGTATTTT. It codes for CASSRGGTSTDTQYF.

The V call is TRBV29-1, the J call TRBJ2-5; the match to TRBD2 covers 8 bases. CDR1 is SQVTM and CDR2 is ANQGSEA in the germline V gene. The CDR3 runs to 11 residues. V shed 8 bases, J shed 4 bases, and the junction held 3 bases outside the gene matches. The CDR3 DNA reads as TGCAGCACGGGACTAGGAGAGACCCAGTACTTC. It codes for CSTGLGETQYF.

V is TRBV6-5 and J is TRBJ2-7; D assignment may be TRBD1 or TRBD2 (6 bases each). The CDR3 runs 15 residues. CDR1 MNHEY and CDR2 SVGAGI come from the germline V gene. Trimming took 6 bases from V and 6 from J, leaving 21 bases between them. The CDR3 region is CASSKGGFVFGEQYF. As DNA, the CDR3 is TGTGCCAGCAGCAAAGGGGGGTTCGTATTTGGCGAGCAGTACTTC.

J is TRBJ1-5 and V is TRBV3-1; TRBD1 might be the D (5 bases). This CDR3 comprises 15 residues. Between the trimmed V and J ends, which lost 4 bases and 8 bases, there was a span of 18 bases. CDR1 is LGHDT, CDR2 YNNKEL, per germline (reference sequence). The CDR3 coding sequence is TGTGCCAGCAGCCCGACCCGCGGGGCCGGGGAGCCCCAGCATTTT. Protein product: CASSPTRGAGEPQHF.

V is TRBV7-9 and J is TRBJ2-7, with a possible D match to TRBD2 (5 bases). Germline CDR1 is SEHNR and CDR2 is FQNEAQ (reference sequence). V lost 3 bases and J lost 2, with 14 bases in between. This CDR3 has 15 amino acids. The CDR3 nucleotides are TGTGCCAGCAGCTTGGCGACCGGGATGGCCTACGAGCAGTACTTC. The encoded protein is CASSLATGMAYEQYF.

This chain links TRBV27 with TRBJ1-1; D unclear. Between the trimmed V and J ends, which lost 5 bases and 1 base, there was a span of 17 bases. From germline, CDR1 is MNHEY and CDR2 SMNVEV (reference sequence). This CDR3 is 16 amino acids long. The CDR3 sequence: CASSPTGRRSNTEAFF. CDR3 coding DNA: TGTGCCAGCAGTCCAACGGGCCGGAGGTCGAACACTGAAGCTTTCTTT.

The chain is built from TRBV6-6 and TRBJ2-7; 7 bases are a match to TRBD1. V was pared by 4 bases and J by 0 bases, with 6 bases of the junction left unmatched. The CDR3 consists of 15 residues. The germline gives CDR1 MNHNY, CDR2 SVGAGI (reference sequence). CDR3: CASSFRQGFSYEQYF. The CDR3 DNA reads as TGTGCCAGCAGTTTCCGACAGGGCTTCTCCTACGAGCAGTACTTC.

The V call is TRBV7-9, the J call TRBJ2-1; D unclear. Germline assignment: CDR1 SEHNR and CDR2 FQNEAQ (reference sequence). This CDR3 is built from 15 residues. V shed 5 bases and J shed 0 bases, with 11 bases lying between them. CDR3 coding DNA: TGTGCCAGCAGCCCGCACCTCTCCTCCTACAATGAGCAGTTCTTC. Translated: CASSPHLSSYNEQFF.

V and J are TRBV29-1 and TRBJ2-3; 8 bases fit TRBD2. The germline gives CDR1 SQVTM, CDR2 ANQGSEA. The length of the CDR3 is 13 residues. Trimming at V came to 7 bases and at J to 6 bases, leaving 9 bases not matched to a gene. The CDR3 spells CSATGGADDTQYF. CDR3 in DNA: TGCAGCGCCACGGGGGGGGCGGACGATACGCAGTATTTT.

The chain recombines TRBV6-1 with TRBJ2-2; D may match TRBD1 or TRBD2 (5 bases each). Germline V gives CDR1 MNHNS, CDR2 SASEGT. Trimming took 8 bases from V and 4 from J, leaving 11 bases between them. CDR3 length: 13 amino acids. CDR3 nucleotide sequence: TGTGCCAGCCCAGGGACCTTCACCGGGGAGCTGTTTTTT. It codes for CASPGTFTGELFF.

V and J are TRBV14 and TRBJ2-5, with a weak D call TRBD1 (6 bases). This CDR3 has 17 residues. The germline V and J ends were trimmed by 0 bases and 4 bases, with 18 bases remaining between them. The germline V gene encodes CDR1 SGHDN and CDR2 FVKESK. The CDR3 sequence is CASSQEVAFGRGETQYF. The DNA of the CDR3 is TGTGCCAGCAGCCAAGAGGTTGCTTTTGGCAGGGGAGAGACCCAGTACTTC.

The CDR3 sequence is CSVGQPNTGELFF. The CDR3 region has the DNA TGCAGCGTTGGACAGCCGAACACCGGGGAGCTGTTTTTT. The V call is TRBV29-1, the J call TRBJ2-2; D perhaps matches TRBD1 (5 bases). Germline assignment: CDR1 SQVTM and CDR2 ANQGSEA. With 4 bases removed from V and 0 bases from J, the gap between germline ends came to 6 bases. This CDR3 is built from 13 residues.

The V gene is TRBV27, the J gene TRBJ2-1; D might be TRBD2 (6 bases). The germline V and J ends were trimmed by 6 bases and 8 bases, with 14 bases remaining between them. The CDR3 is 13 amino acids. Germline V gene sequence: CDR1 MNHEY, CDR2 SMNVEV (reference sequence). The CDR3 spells CASSPGSIHEQFF. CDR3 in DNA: TGTGCCAGCAGCCCCGGGAGTATCCATGAGCAGTTCTTC.

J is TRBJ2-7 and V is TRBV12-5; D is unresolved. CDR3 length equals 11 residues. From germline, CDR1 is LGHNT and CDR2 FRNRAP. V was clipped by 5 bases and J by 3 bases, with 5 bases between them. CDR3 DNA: TGTGCTAGTGGTGACGACTACGAGCAGTACTTC. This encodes CASGDDYEQYF.

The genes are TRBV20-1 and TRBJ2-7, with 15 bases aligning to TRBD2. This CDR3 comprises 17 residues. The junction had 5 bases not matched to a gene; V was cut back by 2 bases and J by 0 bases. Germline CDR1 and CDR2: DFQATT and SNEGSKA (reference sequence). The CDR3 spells CSARRTGLAGGSYEQYF. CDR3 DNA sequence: TGCAGTGCTAGAAGAACGGGACTAGCGGGGGGCTCCTACGAGCAGTACTTC.

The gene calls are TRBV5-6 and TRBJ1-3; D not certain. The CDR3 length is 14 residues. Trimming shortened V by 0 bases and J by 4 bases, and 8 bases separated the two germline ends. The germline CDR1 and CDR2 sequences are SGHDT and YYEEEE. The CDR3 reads CASSLGPSGNTIYF. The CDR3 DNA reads TGTGCCAGCAGCTTGGGACCATCCGGAAACACCATATATTTT.

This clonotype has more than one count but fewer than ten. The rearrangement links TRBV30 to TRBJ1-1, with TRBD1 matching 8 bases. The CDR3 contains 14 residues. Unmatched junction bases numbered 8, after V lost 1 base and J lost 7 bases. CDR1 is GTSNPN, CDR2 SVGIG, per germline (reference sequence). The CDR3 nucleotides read TGTGCCTGGAGTGAAAGGACAGGGAAGGGTGAAGCTTTCTTT. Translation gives CAWSERTGKGEAFF.